This T cell receptor (beta chain) was sequenced for a study of T-cell reconstitution after alpha-beta-depleted transplantation in children. Unique molecular identifiers were built into the TCRbeta library. TCRdb itself ran the PCR reads through MiXCR, one entry per CDR3 protein. The sample lists 450,000 to 550,000 distinct CDR3 sequences, roughly 10% occurring once. The V end was cut by 1 base, the J end by 6 bases, with 26 bases between. Germline V lookup: CDR1 SGHVS, CDR2 FNYEAQ. The CDR3 runs to 19 residues. This TCR was recovered from a female patient under 10 years old who had a stem cell transplant for aplastic anemia, so the T cells may come from the graft donor. The material sequenced was PBMCs, mostly from graft donor cells, taken 180 days after TCRalphabeta/CD19-depleted stem cell transplant. V is TRBV7-6 and J is TRBJ2-3, with D possibly TRBD2 on 5 matching bases. In nucleotides, the CDR3 is TGTGCCAGCAGCTTAGACCTAGCCAAGCCCCCCAACACGTGGGATACGCAGTATTTT. Encoded protein: CASSLDLAKPPNTWDTQYF.